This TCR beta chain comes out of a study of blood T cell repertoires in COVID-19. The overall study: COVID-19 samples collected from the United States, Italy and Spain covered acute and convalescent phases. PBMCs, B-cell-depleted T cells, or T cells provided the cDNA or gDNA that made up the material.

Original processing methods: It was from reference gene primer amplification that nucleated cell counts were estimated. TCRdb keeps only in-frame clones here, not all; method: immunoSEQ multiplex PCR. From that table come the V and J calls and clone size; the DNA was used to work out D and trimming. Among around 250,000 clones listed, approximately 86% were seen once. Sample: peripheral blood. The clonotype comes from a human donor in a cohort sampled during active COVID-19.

CDR3: CASSPRTSGGRTDTQYF. The CDR3 region has the DNA TGTGCCAGCAGCCCCAGGACTAGCGGGGGACGCACAGATACGCAGTATTTT. The rearrangement joins TRBV9 to TRBJ2-3; TRBD2 agrees at 13 bases. CDR1 SGDLS and CDR2 YYNGEE come from the germline V gene. This CDR3 contains 17 residues. J gave up 1 base and V 4 bases, and 6 bases lay outside the gene matches.